A single sample is the source of the 28 T cell receptor beta chains below, sequenced in a study of blood T cells in healthy people across ages (dated by TCRdb to 2015 to 2017). Library creation used 5' RACE. The instrument given in TCRdb is Illumina HiSeq 2500. A second PCR of about 7 to 12 cycles was run with a J-beta primer mix and a sample-barcoded 5' primer. Using fastp trimming at Q25 and MiXCR clonotype assembly, TCRdb reanalyzed the public sequencing data and kept in-frame beta chains. A single entry per CDR3 protein holds the most common genes and DNA from its merged rows. The sample profile shows about 1 million distinct CDR3 sequences; under 45% of them were found once. In total, the top ten clones hold under 20% of the sample. Sequenced: blood. These receptors were obtained from a woman between 55 and 75 years old in good health.

This clonotype appeared a few times. The rearrangement uses TRBV29-1 and TRBJ2-5; tentatively, D is TRBD1 (5 bases). Trimming pared 2 bases from V and 3 bases from J, leaving 7 bases between. This CDR3 is built from 12 residues. Germline-derived CDR1 and CDR2 are SQVTM and ANQGSEA. The CDR3, as DNA: TGCAGCGTTGAATCCAGGGAAGAGACCCAGTACTTC. Amino acid sequence: CSVESREETQYF.

The chain couples TRBV7-3 to TRBJ2-1; D is tentatively TRBD1 or TRBD2 (5 bases each). This CDR3 is built from 15 residues. The V gene lost 9 bases and the J gene lost 0 bases, with 15 bases spanning the gap. The V gene's germline CDR1 is SGHTA and CDR2 FQGTGA. CDR3 in DNA: TGTGCCAGGTTGCGTTGGGACCTCTCCTACAATGAGCAGTTCTTC. Translation: CARLRWDLSYNEQFF.

The CDR3 DNA sequence: TGTGCCAGCAGCCCAGGCGACTCGGGTATGGGGTACAATGAGCAGTACTTC. It is translated as CASSPGDSGMGYNEQYF. The chain couples TRBV7-9 to TRBJ2-7; D remains unclear. From germline, CDR1 is SEHNR and CDR2 FQNEAQ (reference sequence). This CDR3 comprises 17 residues. V dropped 5 bases and J dropped 7 bases, with 27 bases sitting between them.

V gene TRBV6-6 combines with J gene TRBJ2-1; 8 bases line up with TRBD2. This CDR3 region has 17 residues. The J segment lost 4 bases and the V segment lost 6 bases, leaving 14 bases of the junction unmatched. Germline V gene lookup returns CDR1 MNHNY and CDR2 SVGAGI (reference sequence). CDR3 amino acids: CASSRGGGTLPYNEQFF. In DNA, the CDR3 is TGTGCCAGCAGCCGGGGGGGCGGGACTTTGCCTTACAATGAGCAGTTCTTC.

The chain employs TRBV10-3 and TRBJ2-1; 11 bases agree with TRBD2. Germline V CDR1 and CDR2: ENHRY, SYGVKD. V dropped 10 bases and J dropped 10; count of bases not matched to a gene: 12. The CDR3 has 14 amino acids. DNA for the CDR3: TGTGCCACTACGTTACTAGCGGGAGATCCCGAGCAGTTCTTC. Translated, it gives CATTLLAGDPEQFF.

V and J are TRBV25-1 and TRBJ2-7; weak D call: TRBD1 (5 bases). With 4 bases removed from V and 2 bases from J, the gap between germline ends came to 9 bases. Germline loops: CDR1 MGHDK, CDR2 SYGVNS. The CDR3 sequence is 13 residues long. Written as DNA, the CDR3 is TGTGCCAGCAGTGGGACAAGCACCTACGAGCAGTACTTC. Its translation: CASSGTSTYEQYF.

A few counts support this clonotype. This sequence joins TRBV29-1 and TRBJ2-7; 7 nucleotides align to TRBD1. The ends lost 4 bases at V and 0 bases at J; junction bases unmatched: 6. Per the germline V gene, CDR1 is SQVTM and CDR2 is ANQGSEA. The length of the CDR3 is 14 residues. As DNA, the CDR3 is TGCAGCGTTGGAGGACAGGAAAACTCCTACGAGCAGTACTTC. It codes for CSVGGQENSYEQYF.

This clonotype has more than one count but fewer than ten. The chain links TRBV5-1 to TRBJ2-5; 13 positions match TRBD2. Per germline, CDR1 SGHRS and CDR2 YFSETQ. V was pared by 4 bases and J by 3 bases, with 9 bases of the junction left unmatched. The CDR3 spans 17 residues. The CDR3 here is CASSRGTSGTREETQYF. DNA of the CDR3: TGCGCCAGCAGCCGCGGGACTAGCGGGACCCGGGAAGAGACCCAGTACTTC.

This clonotype was detected ten times or more. The J gene is TRBJ2-7, the V gene TRBV29-1, with 11 bases lining up with TRBD1. The J segment lost 4 bases and the V segment lost 4 bases, leaving 9 bases of the junction unmatched. Germline V CDR1 and CDR2: SQVTM, ANQGSEA. This CDR3 is built from 15 residues. The CDR3 coding sequence is TGCAGCGTTGCCCGTGGGACAGGGGGATCGTACGAGCAGTACTTC. Encoded protein: CSVARGTGGSYEQYF.

This chain links TRBV5-5 with TRBJ2-5; 11 bases fit TRBD2. Trimming at V came to 5 bases and at J to 1 base, leaving 7 bases not matched to a gene. CDR1 is SGHKS, CDR2 YYEKEE, per germline (reference sequence). CDR3 length equals 16 residues. The CDR3, as DNA: TGTGCCAGCAGACAAAGACTAGCGGGGACCCAAGAGACCCAGTACTTC. The encoded protein is CASRQRLAGTQETQYF.

The V gene is TRBV11-2, the J gene TRBJ2-5; 8 nucleotides line up with TRBD1. The J call is in doubt because the DNA end fits TRBJ2-7 better. The CDR3 extends over 16 amino acids. The germline CDR1 and CDR2 sequences are SGHAT and FQNNGV. The CDR3 spells CASSLDGQGAADEQYF. The CDR3 bases are TGTGCCAGCAGCTTAGACGGGCAGGGGGCGGCGGACGAGCAGTACTTC.

As for this clonotype: Its ends do not fully match the called genes, so a read error is possible. The chain couples TRBV7-3 to TRBJ2-3, with TRBD2 matching over 12 bases. This CDR3 comprises 20 residues. Germline loops: CDR1 SGHTA, CDR2 FQGTGA. DNA of the CDR3: TGTGCCAGCAGCCTAACCCCCGCGGGACTAGCGGGTCCTAGCACAGATACGCAGTATTTT. It is translated as CASSLTPAGLAGPSTDTQYF.

The rearrangement uses TRBV7-6 and TRBJ1-2, with D possibly being TRBD1 (6 bases). V was pared by 1 base and J by 5 bases, with 14 bases between. This CDR3 spans 15 amino acids. Germline lookup yields CDR1 SGHVS and CDR2 FNYEAQ. DNA of the CDR3: TGTGCCAGCAGCTTAGGACCGGGACATACGTATGGCTACACCTTC. It encodes CASSLGPGHTYGYTF.

J is TRBJ2-5 and V is TRBV20-1; 8 nucleotides match TRBD1. J gave up 5 bases and V 3 bases, and 8 bases lay outside the gene matches. CDR1 and CDR2 from the germline V gene are DFQATT and SNEGSKA (reference sequence). The CDR3 has 14 amino acids. The CDR3 nucleotides are TGCAGTGCTAGCCTAAAGACAGGGGCCGAGACCCAGTACTTC. This encodes CSASLKTGAETQYF.

A remark on this clonotype: A read error may account for a junction end that differs from germline. The chain couples TRBV7-3 to TRBJ1-1; 7 bases are shared with TRBD1. Per the germline V gene, CDR1 is SGHTA and CDR2 is FQGTGA. This CDR3 region has 14 residues. The CDR3 DNA reads as TGTGCCAGCAGCGTAACTGCTCGGGACAGTGAGGCTTTCTTT. It specifies CASSVTARDSEAFF.

The sample holds a few counts of this clonotype. The rearrangement uses TRBV2 and TRBJ2-5; the D gene could be TRBD1 or TRBD2 (5 bases each). V was pared by 0 bases and J by 5 bases, with 10 bases between. CDR1 SNHLY and CDR2 FYNNEI come from the germline V gene. The CDR3 is 14 residues long. Here the CDR3 reads CASSEAWGIETQYF. In DNA form, the CDR3 reads TGTGCCAGCAGTGAAGCGTGGGGGATCGAGACCCAGTACTTC.

This sequence joins TRBV12-5 and TRBJ1-5, with 10 bases fitting TRBD1. Germline V gene lookup returns CDR1 LGHNT and CDR2 FRNRAP. Losses at the gene ends were 3 bases for V and 5 bases for J; bases not matched to a gene: 7. This CDR3 is 16 amino acids long. This chain's CDR3 is CASGFKDRGGDQPQHF. DNA of the CDR3: TGTGCTAGTGGTTTCAAGGACAGGGGGGGCGATCAGCCCCAGCATTTT.

The rearrangement uses TRBV7-2 and TRBJ2-7, with D uncertain. The CDR3 has 14 amino acids. The germline CDR1 and CDR2 sequences are SGHTA and FQGNSA. The V end lost 1 base, the J end lost 3 bases, and 10 bases lay between the germline ends. The CDR3 DNA sequence: TGTGCCAGCAGCTTAGGTAACCACTACTACGAGCAGTACTTC. Protein sequence: CASSLGNHYYEQYF.

This clonotype was counted only a few times. V is TRBV6-5 and J is TRBJ2-1, with D perhaps TRBD2 (6 bases). The V gene lost 6 bases and the J gene lost 9 bases, with 24 bases spanning the gap. Germline V gene lookup returns CDR1 MNHEY and CDR2 SVGAGI. This CDR3 has 16 amino acids. This CDR3 reads CASRTMADYQEGEQFF. The CDR3 region has the DNA TGTGCCAGCAGAACAATGGCGGACTACCAAGAGGGTGAGCAGTTCTTC.

This clonotype was detected a few times. V is TRBV27 and J is TRBJ2-3; D gene ambiguous. The CDR3 consists of 13 residues. Germline CDR1 MNHEY, CDR2 SMNVEV (reference sequence). The V gene lost 5 bases and the J gene lost 6 bases, with 12 bases spanning the gap. The CDR3 sequence is CASSGHSRDTQYF. CDR3 in DNA: TGTGCCAGCAGTGGCCACAGCAGGGATACGCAGTATTTT.

The table lists this clonotype with a count of one. The chain carries TRBV12-3 or TRBV12-4 and TRBJ1-1, with D unresolved. The CDR3 loop spans 12 amino acids. V was trimmed by 6 bases and J by 3 bases, leaving 8 bases between them. Written as DNA, the CDR3 is TGTGCCAGCAGGTCCGGGTACACTGAAGCTTTCTTT. The encoded protein is CASRSGYTEAFF.

This clonotype was observed at least ten times. The genes are TRBV29-1 and TRBJ1-2, with D perhaps TRBD1 (6 bases). The CDR3 is 14 amino acids. V gave up 7 bases and J gave up 4 bases, with 19 bases separating them. CDR1 and CDR2 from the germline V gene are SQVTM and ANQGSEA. In DNA form, the CDR3 reads TGCAGCGCCAGCGCCTTAAGGGGGGTCTATGGCTACACCTTC. Protein: CSASALRGVYGYTF.

This clonotype was picked up a small number of times. The chain has TRBV20-1 and TRBJ2-4, with 9 bases aligning to TRBD1. The V gene's germline CDR1 is DFQATT and CDR2 SNEGSKA (reference sequence). Unmatched junction bases numbered 9, after V lost 6 bases and J lost 3 bases. The CDR3 covers 15 residues. The CDR3 region has the DNA TGCAGTGCGACACAGGGGGCAGTGGACAAAAACATTCAGTACTTC. Its protein product is CSATQGAVDKNIQYF.

This clonotype was seen many times. The rearrangement links TRBV28 to TRBJ2-1; 15 bases are shared with TRBD2. Per germline, CDR1 MDHEN and CDR2 SYDVKM. The CDR3 has 14 residues. V was clipped by 2 bases and J by 12 bases; unmatched bases: 2. CDR3 nucleotides: TGTGCCAGCAGTTTAGGACTAGCGGGAGGGGTGCAGTTCTTC. Residues: CASSLGLAGGVQFF. The full variable domain, with the rest looked up from reference TRBV28 and TRBJ2-1, is DVKVTQSSRYLVKRTGEKVFLECVQDMDHENMFWYRQDPGLGLRLIYFSYDVKMKEKGDIPEGYSVSREKKERFSLILESASTNQTSMYLCASSLGLAGGVQFFGPGTRLTVL.

The chain is built from TRBV7-2 and TRBJ2-3, with 8 bases matching TRBD2. The CDR3 contains 15 residues. Germline V gene sequence: CDR1 SGHTA, CDR2 FQGNSA. After removal of 5 bases from V and 1 base from J, the junction contained 5 bases not matched to a gene. The CDR3 here is CASSTKTSGTDTQYF. The CDR3 DNA reads TGTGCCAGCAGCACCAAGACTAGCGGCACAGATACGCAGTATTTT.

The chain is built from TRBV12-3 or TRBV12-4 and TRBJ1-5; D perhaps matches TRBD1 (5 bases). Trimming removed 5 bases at V and 2 bases at J, with 13 bases between. CDR3 length: 15 residues. CDR3 region: CASSIRWGGNQPQHF. CDR3 bases: TGTGCCAGCAGTATCCGGTGGGGGGGCAATCAGCCCCAGCATTTT.

In this sample, this clonotype turned up a few times. The rearrangement uses TRBV3-1 and TRBJ2-5; 11 bases line up with TRBD2. Trimming cost V 0 bases and J 5 bases; bases outside gene matches: 11. Germline V CDR1 and CDR2: LGHDT, YNNKEL (reference sequence). The CDR3 is made up of 18 amino acids. The CDR3 DNA reads TGTGCCAGCAGCCAAGATTTACTAGCGGGAGCATCCAAGGAGACCCAGTACTTC. Protein product: CASSQDLLAGASKETQYF.

The chain recombines TRBV20-1 with TRBJ2-5; TRBD1 or TRBD2 may be the D gene (6 bases each). V lost 7 bases and J 5 bases, leaving 14 bases between the germline ends. CDR1 is DFQATT, CDR2 SNEGSKA, per germline (reference sequence). CDR3 size: 12 residues. Written as DNA, the CDR3 is TGCAGTGTTGGGGAAGGGGGGGAGACCCAGTACTTC. Translated: CSVGEGGETQYF.